The next 6 T cell receptor beta chains were all read from a single sample in a study of human T cells and chemical hapten exposure. TCRdb called the RACE reads again in MiXCR, with one record for every CDR3 protein. This sample has under 100,000 distinct CDR3 sequences, with roughly 10% found just once. Stated time point: patch test 2, 6 weeks after DPC sensitization. Treatment described: therapeutic diphenylcyclopropenone sensitization with weekly scalp DPC. Sequenced here: whole blood, sampled in connection with sensitization to the hapten diphenylcyclopropenone (DPC). These receptors came from a woman aged 50 to 60 with alopecia areata. Some clones in this sample may be carry-over from other donors' samples.

A note on this clonotype: This may stem from a read error, because a much larger clone lies one nucleotide away. This chain links TRBV4-3 with TRBJ1-6, with unresolved D. This CDR3 region has 14 residues. Germline CDR1 and CDR2: LGHNA and YSLEER. The CDR3 nucleotides read TGCGCCAGCAGCCAACGGCGGTATAATTCATCCCTCCCCTTT. It codes for CASSQRRYNSSLPF.

The J gene is TRBJ2-3, the V gene TRBV7-2; TRBD2 agrees at 10 bases. Germline V lookup: CDR1 SGHTA, CDR2 FQGNSA. V shed 4 bases, J shed 0 bases, and the junction held 4 bases outside the gene matches. The CDR3 covers 16 residues. As DNA, the CDR3 is TGTGCCAGCAGCTCCTTACTAGCGGGGAGCACAGATACGCAGTATTTT. Translated, it gives CASSSLLAGSTDTQYF.

The rearrangement uses TRBV19 and TRBJ2-7; 8 bases align to TRBD1. Germline V lookup: CDR1 LNHDA, CDR2 SQIVND (reference sequence). The length of the CDR3 is 11 residues. V trimming: 4 bases; J trimming: 13 bases; junction bases outside the gene matches: 6. The CDR3 bases are TGTGCCAGTAGTACGGGGACAGGACGCTACTTC. It encodes CASSTGTGRYF.

This clonotype has a count of ten or more. CDR3 protein: CASSFRTSGSYEQFF. The CDR3 bases are TGTGCCAGCAGCTTTAGGACTAGCGGGAGCTATGAGCAGTTCTTC. The V gene is TRBV7-6, the J gene TRBJ2-1; 13 bases line up with TRBD2. V lost 3 bases, J lost 8 bases, and 4 bases stayed unmatched. CDR3 length equals 15 residues. Germline V gives CDR1 SGHVS, CDR2 FNYEAQ.

This clonotype showed up just a few times. This chain connects TRBV6-2 or TRBV6-3 to TRBJ2-2; D is perhaps TRBD2 (7 bases). Germline V lookup: CDR1 MNHEY, CDR2 SVGEGT. This CDR3 spans 16 amino acids. V dropped 2 bases and J dropped 1 base, with 11 bases sitting between them. The CDR3 is CASSYGGGQNTGELFF. For the CDR3, the DNA is TGTGCCAGCAGTTACGGCGGGGGACAGAACACCGGGGAGCTGTTTTTT.

This clonotype was seen more than once but under ten times. The rearrangement links TRBV18 to TRBJ1-5; D possibly corresponds to TRBD1 (5 bases). The V end lost 5 bases, the J end lost 4 bases, and 9 bases lay between the germline ends. The length of the CDR3 is 13 residues. Germline CDR1 KGHSH, CDR2 LQKENI. CDR3: CASSAGGNQPQHF. The CDR3 nucleotides read TGTGCCAGCTCAGCCGGGGGGAATCAGCCCCAGCATTTT.